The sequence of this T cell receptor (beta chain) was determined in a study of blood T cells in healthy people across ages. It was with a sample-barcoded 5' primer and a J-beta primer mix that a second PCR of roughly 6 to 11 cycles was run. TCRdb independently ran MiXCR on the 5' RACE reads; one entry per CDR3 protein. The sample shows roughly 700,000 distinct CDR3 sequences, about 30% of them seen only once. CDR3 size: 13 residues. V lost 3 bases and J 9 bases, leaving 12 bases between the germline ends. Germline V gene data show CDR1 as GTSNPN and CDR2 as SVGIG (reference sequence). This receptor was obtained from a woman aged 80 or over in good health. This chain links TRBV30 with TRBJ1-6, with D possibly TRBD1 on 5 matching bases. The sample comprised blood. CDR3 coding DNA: TGTGCCTGGAGCCAGGGTGCGGGTTCACCCCTCCACTTT. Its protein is CAWSQGAGSPLHF.